The source of this T cell receptor beta chain is a study of CD8 T cells in Susac syndrome. This clonotype was recorded only once. V lost 5 bases and J lost 5; bases outside the gene matches: 3. This CDR3 region has 14 residues. From germline, CDR1 is SGDLS and CDR2 YYNGEE. Random hexamers served to reverse transcribe roughly 0.45 to 1 ug RNA. MiXCR, run by TCRdb on the immunoSEQ multiplex PCR reads, gives a single entry per CDR3 protein. The sample includes about 150,000 distinct CDR3 sequences, around 95% of them seen just once. This TCR was recovered from a human donor with Susac syndrome. V gene TRBV9 combines with J gene TRBJ2-1, with 11 bases lining up with TRBD2. Source material: CD4+ T cells from PBMCs. The CDR3 sequence is CASRTSGSHNEQFF. The DNA for the CDR3 is TGTGCCAGCAGAACTAGCGGGAGCCACAATGAGCAGTTCTTC. Drawing the rest from reference TRBV9 and TRBJ2-1, the complete variable domain is DSGVTQTPKHLITATGQRVTLRCSPRSGDLSVYWYQQSLDQGLQFLIQYYNGEERAKGNILERFSAQQFPDLHSELNLSSLELGDSALYFCASRTSGSHNEQFFGPGTRLTVL.